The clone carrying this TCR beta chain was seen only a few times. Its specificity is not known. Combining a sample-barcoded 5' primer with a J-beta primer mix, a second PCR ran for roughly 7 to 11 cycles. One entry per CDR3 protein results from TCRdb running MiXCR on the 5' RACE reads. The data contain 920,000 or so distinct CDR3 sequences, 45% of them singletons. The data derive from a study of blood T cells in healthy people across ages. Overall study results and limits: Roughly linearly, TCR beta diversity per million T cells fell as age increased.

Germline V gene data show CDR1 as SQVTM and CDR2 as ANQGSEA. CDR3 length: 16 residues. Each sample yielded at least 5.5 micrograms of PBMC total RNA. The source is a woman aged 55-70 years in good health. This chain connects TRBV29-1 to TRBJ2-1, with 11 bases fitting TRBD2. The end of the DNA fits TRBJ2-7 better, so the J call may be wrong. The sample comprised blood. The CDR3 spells CSGLSSTSGRYNEQYF. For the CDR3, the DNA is TGCAGCGGTCTTTCCTCAACTAGCGGGAGATACAATGAGCAGTACTTC.